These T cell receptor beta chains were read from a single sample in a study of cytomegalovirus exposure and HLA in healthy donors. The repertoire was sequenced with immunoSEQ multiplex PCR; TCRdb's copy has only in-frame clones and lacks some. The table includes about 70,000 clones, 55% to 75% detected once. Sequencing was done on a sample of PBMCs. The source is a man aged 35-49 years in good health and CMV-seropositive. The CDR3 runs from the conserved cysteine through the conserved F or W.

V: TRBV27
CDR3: CASSLGTGADTQYF

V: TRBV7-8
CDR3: CASSKGQGITGELFF

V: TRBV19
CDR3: CASRMGQGAYYGYTF

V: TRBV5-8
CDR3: CASSLGTGNGYTF

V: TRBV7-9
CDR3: CASSEPRLAGGHEQYF

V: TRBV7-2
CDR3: CASSLSAGDQETQYF

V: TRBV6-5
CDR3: CASSVGLNYEQYF

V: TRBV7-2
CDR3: CASSLVWRLAGGPDTQYF

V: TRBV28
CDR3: CASSSQGEAAYEQYF

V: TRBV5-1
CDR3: CASSLVGRGLKREGNEQFF

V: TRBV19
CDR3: CASSLSGSPSYEQYF

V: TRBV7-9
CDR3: CASNQVDRFYEQYF

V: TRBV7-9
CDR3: CASSPLQVAGGTYEQYF

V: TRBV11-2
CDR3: CASSLDFDEGYEQYF

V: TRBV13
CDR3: CASIRTGGAYEQYF

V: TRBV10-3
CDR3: CAISESGGEAFF

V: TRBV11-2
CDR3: CASSLEVRAPLHF

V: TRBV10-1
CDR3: CPRDPSLAGDPYEQYF

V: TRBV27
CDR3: CASSPRRDGYSEQYF

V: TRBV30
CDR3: CAWNPGGGNIQYF

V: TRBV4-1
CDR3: CASSNKQGEINQPQHF

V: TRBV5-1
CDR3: CASSLLTPDYGYTF

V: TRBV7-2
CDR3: CASSKTLANTDTQYF

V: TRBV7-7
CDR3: CASSPGQGYEQYF

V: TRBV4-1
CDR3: CASSHGGGGGYTF

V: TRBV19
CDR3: CASNYREGNEKLFF

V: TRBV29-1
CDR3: CSVELGADQETQYF

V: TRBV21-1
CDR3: CASSDRQGRNQPQHF

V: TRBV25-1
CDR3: CASSNSGQSYEQYF

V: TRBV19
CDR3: CASSIDQVSYNEQFF